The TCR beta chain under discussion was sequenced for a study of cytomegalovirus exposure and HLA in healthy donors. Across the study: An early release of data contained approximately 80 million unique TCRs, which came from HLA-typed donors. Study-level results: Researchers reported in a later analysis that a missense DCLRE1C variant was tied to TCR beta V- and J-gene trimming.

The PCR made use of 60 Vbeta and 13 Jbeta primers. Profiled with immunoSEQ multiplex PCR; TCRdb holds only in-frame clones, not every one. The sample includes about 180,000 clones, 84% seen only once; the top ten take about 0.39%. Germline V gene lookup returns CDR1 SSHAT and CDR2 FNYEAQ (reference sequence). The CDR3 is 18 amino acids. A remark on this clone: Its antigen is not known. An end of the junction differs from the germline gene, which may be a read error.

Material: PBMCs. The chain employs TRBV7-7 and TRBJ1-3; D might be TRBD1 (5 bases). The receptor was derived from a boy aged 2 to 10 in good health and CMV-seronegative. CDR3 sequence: CASSPNGFQGPWGNTIYF. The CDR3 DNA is TGTGCTAGCAGCCCTAATGGGTTTCAGGGCCCCTGGGGAAACACCATATATTTT.